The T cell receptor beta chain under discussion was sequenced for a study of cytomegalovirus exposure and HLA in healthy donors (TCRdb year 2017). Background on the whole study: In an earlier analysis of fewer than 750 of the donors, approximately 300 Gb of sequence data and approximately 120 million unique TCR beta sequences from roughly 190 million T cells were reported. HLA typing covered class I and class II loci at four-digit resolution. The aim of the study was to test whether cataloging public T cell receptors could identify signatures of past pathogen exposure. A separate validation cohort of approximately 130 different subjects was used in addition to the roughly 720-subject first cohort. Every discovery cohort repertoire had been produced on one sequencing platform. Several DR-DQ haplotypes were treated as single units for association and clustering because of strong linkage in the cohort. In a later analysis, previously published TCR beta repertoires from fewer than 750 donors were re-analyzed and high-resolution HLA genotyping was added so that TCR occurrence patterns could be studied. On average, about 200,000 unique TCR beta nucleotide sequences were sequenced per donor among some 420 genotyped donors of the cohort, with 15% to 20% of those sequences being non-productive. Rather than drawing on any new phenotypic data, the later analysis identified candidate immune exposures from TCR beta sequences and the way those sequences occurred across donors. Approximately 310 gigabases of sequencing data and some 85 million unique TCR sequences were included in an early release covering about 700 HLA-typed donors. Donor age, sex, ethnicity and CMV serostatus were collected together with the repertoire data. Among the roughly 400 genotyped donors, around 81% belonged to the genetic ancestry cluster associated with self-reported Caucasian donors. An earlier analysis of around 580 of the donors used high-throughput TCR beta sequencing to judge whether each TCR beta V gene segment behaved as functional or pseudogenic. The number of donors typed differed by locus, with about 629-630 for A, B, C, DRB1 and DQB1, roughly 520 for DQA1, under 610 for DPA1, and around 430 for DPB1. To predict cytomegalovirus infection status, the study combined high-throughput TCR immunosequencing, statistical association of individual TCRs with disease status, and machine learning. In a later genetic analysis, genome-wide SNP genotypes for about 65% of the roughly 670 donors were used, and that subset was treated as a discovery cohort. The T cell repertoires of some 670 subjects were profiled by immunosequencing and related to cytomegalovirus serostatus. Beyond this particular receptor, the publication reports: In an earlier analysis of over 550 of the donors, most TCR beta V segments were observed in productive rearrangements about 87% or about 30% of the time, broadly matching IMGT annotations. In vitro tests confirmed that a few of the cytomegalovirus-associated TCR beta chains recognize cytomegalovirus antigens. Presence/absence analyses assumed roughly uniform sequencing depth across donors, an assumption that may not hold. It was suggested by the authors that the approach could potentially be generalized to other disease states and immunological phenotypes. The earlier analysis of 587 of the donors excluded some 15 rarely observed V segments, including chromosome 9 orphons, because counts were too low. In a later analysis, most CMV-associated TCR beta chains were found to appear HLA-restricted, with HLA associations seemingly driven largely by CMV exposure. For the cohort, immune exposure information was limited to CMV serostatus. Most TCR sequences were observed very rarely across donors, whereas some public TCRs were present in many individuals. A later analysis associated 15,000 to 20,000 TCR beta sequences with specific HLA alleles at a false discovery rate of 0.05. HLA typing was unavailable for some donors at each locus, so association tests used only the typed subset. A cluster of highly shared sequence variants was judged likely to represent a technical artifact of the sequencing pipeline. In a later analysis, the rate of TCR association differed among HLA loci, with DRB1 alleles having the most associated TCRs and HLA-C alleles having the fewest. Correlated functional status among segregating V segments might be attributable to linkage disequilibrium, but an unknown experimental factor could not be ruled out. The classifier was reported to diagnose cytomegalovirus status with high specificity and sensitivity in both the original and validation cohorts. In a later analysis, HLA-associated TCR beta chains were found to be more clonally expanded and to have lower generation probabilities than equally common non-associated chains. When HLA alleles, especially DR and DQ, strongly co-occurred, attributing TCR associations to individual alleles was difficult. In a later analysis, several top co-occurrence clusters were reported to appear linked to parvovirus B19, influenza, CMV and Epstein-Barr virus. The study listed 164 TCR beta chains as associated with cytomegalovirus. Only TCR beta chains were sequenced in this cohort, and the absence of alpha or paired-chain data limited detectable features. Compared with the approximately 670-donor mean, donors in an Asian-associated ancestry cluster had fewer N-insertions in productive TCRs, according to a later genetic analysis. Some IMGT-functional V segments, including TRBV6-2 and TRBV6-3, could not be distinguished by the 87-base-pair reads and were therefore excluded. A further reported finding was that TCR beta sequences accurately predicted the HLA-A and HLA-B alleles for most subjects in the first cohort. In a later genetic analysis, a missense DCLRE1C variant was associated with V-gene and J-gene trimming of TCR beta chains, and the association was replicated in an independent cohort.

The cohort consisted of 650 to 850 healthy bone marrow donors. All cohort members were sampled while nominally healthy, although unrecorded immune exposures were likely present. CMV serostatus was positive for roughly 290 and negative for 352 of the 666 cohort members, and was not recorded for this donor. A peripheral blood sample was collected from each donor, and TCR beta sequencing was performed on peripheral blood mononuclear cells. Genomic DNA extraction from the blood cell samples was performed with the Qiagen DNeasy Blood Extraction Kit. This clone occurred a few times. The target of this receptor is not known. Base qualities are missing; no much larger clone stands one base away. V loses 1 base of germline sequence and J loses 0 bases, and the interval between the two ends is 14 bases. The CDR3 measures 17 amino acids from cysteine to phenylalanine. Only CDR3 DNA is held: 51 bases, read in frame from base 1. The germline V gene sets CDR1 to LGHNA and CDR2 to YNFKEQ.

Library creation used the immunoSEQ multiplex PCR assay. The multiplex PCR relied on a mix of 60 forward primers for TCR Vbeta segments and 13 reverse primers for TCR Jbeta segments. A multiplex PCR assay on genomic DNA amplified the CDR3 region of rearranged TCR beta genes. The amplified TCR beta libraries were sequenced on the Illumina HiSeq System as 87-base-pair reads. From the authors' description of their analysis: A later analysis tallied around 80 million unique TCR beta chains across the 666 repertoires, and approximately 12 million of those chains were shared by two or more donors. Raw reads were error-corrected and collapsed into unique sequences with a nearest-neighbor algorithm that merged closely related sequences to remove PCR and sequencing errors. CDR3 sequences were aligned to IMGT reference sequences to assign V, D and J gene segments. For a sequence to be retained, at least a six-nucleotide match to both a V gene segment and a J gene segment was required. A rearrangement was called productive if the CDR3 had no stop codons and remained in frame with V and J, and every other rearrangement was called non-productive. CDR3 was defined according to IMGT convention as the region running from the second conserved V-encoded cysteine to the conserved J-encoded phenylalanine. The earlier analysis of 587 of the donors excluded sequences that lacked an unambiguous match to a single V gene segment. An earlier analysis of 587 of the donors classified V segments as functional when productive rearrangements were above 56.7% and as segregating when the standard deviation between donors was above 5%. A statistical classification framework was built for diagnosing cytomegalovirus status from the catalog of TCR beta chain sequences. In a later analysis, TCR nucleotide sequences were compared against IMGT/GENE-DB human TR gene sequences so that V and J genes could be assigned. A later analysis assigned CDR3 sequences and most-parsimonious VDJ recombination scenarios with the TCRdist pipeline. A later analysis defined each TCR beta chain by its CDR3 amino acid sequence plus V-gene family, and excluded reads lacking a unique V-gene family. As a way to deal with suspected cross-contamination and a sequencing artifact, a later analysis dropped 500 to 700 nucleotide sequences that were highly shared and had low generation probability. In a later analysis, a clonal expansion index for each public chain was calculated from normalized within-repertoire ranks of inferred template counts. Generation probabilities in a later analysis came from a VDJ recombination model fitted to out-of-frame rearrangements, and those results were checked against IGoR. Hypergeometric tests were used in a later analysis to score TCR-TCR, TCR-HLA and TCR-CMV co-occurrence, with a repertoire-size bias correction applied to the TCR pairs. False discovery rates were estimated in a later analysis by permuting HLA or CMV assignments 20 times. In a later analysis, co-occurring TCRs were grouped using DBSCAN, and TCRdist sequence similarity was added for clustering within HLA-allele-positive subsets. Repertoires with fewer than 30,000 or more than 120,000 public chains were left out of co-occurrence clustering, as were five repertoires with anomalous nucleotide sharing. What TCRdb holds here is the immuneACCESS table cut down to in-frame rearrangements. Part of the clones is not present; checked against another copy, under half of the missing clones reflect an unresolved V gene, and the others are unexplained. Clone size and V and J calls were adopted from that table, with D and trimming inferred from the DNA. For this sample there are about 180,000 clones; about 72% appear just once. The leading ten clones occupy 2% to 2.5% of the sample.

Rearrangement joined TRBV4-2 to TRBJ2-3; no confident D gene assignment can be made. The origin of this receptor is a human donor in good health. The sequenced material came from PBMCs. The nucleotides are TGTGCCAGCAGCCAAGGGGCGTCTCTCGACAGCACAGATACGCAGTATTTT. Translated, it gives CASSQGASLDSTDTQYF.